This T cell receptor (beta chain) was observed in a study of TIL therapy for anti-PD-1-resistant metastatic lung cancer. The libraries were made with immunoSEQ v3. Sequencing used immunoSEQ multiplex PCR; TCRdb keeps in-frame clones, though not all of them. The sample shows 20,000 or so clones, about 71% of them seen only once. Stated time point: pre-treatment sample, taken before nivolumab and TIL therapy. V lost 7 bases to trimming and J lost 9 bases; unmatched junction nucleotides: 9. This CDR3 region has 13 residues. Looked up from germline, CDR1 is SNHLY and CDR2 is FYNNEI. The sample in question was blood, obtained at baseline. This rearrangement joins TRBV2 to TRBJ2-1; 7 bases are a match to TRBD1. The source of this sequence is a person aged 25-85 years with non-small cell lung cancer. CDR3 DNA: TGTGCCAGCACCACACAGGGGAGCGTTGAGCAGTTCTTC. Protein: CASTTQGSVEQFF.